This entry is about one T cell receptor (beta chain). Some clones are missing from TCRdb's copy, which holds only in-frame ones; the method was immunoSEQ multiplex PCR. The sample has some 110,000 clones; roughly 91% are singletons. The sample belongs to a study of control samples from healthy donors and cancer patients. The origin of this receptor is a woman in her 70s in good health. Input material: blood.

The chain's CDR3 is CASSLESGQRNTEAFF. CDR3 DNA: TGTGCCAGCAGCTTGGAGTCGGGGCAGCGGAACACTGAAGCTTTCTTT. The chain links TRBV5-6 to TRBJ1-1, with D possibly matching TRBD1 (5 bases). This CDR3 spans 16 amino acids. Trimming stripped 0 bases from V and 1 base from J, with 13 bases between. The germline V gene has CDR1 SGHDT and CDR2 YYEEEE. Complete variable domain (other parts from reference TRBV5-6 and TRBJ1-1): DAGVTQSPTHLIKTRGQQVTLRCSPKSGHDTVSWYQQALGQGPQFIFQYYEEEERQRGNFPDRFSGHQFPNYSSELNVNALLLGDSALYLCASSLESGQRNTEAFFGQGTRLTVV.